The rows below give T cell receptor beta chains drawn from one sample of a study of blood T cell repertoires in COVID-19. Method: immunoSEQ multiplex PCR; TCRdb's copy keeps in-frame clones and lacks some. The sample yields 200,000 to 250,000 clones, roughly 80% seen once. The sample consisted of peripheral blood. These receptors originate from an elderly woman with COVID-19, enrolled during active disease. Both conserved end residues are part of each CDR3. A D gene is named only where the DNA matches it firmly. For some rows the clone size is stated as once, few or many, or as a class when expanded; others skip it.

size: NA
V: TRBV19
J: TRBJ2-1
D: TRBD2
DNA: TGTGCCAGTAGTATCCTCCGTAGCGGGAGCTCCTACAATGAGCAGTTCTTC
CDR3: CASSILRSGSSYNEQFF

size: once
V: TRBV4-3
J: TRBJ2-4
D: NA
DNA: TGCGCCAGCAGCCAAGTGGGAGGAGCCAAAAACATTCAGTACTTC
CDR3: CASSQVGGAKNIQYF

size: NA
V: TRBV27
J: TRBJ1-1
D: NA
DNA: TGTGCCAGCAGTTGGAACAGGGTGAACACTGAAGCTTTCTTT
CDR3: CASSWNRVNTEAFF

size: few
V: TRBV5-1
J: TRBJ1-1
D: NA
DNA: TGCGCCAGCAGCAGAGACAGGCCCACTGAAGCTTTCTTT
CDR3: CASSRDRPTEAFF

size: NA
V: TRBV27
J: TRBJ2-2
D: NA
DNA: TGTGCCAGCACCCGATACGGGGTCCAAGCTCTCACCGGGGAGCTGTTTTTT
CDR3: CASTRYGVQALTGELFF

size: NA
V: TRBV5-4
J: TRBJ2-3
D: TRBD2
DNA: TGTGCCAGCAGCTTGGGGCTAGCGGACCCCACAGATACGCAGTATTTT
CDR3: CASSLGLADPTDTQYF

size: NA
V: TRBV9
J: TRBJ2-7
D: TRBD1
DNA: TGTGCCAGCAGCGCTCAAGGGACAGGGCTATACGAGCAGTACTTC
CDR3: CASSAQGTGLYEQYF

size: once
V: TRBV28
J: TRBJ2-6
D: NA
DNA: TGTGCCAGCAGTTGGGGGCTTGGGGCCAACGTCCTGACTTTC
CDR3: CASSWGLGANVLTF

size: NA
V: TRBV6-2/TRBV6-3
J: TRBJ1-5
D: TRBD1
DNA: TGTGCCAGCAGTTCTCGAGACAGGGGGTACTGGCAGCCCCAGCATTTT
CDR3: CASSSRDRGYWQPQHF

size: NA
V: TRBV10-1
J: TRBJ1-1
D: NA
DNA: TGCGCCAGCAGACAGGGTCCGAACACTGAAGCTTTCTTT
CDR3: CASRQGPNTEAFF

size: NA
V: TRBV12-3/TRBV12-4
J: TRBJ1-5
D: NA
DNA: TGTGCCAGCAGTACTCAAGCAGGGGACACCCAGCATTTT
CDR3: CASSTQAGDTQHF

size: NA
V: TRBV18
J: TRBJ1-4
D: NA
DNA: TGTGCCAGCTCAAGCGGGAGTGAAAAACTGTTTTTT
CDR3: CASSSGSEKLFF

size: NA
V: TRBV2
J: TRBJ1-2
D: TRBD1
DNA: TGTGCCGGAGGGAGTTGGGGACAGGGTTCTGGCTACACCTTC
CDR3: CAGGSWGQGSGYTF

size: few
V: TRBV27
J: TRBJ1-1
D: NA
DNA: TGTGCCAGCAGCCTTCAGGGGAACACTGAAGCTTTCTTT
CDR3: CASSLQGNTEAFF

size: NA
V: TRBV29-1
J: TRBJ1-2
D: NA
DNA: TGCAGCGTTGAGGGCGCGATCGGTGGCTACACCTTC
CDR3: CSVEGAIGGYTF

size: once
V: TRBV28
J: TRBJ1-6
D: NA
DNA: TGTGCCAGCAACCCCAGCGGCGCCTATAATTCACCCCTCCACTTT
CDR3: CASNPSGAYNSPLHF

size: NA
V: TRBV18
J: TRBJ1-6
D: NA
DNA: TGTGCCAGCTCACCACCGAACGGGGGGCCCAATTCACCCCTCCACTTT
CDR3: CASSPPNGGPNSPLHF

size: NA
V: TRBV7-9
J: TRBJ1-5
D: TRBD1
DNA: TGTGCCAGCAGCGCGACAGGGGGCGAAGATCAGCCCCAGCATTTT
CDR3: CASSATGGEDQPQHF

size: once
V: TRBV6-5
J: TRBJ2-7
D: TRBD1
DNA: TGTGCCAGTAAACGGGACAGGGCCATCGCATACGAGCAGTACTTC
CDR3: CASKRDRAIAYEQYF

size: few
V: TRBV10-1
J: TRBJ1-1
D: TRBD1
DNA: TGCGCCAGCAGTGCGGACAGGGTGGTCGCTGAAGCTTTCTTT
CDR3: CASSADRVVAEAFF

size: NA
V: TRBV19
J: TRBJ1-1
D: TRBD1
DNA: TGTGCCAGTAGGGGCCTCCTGGGACAGGCGAACACTGAAGCTTTCTTT
CDR3: CASRGLLGQANTEAFF

size: NA
V: TRBV11-2
J: TRBJ2-1
D: NA
DNA: TGTGCCAGCAGCCCCCTCGGGGGTTGGAGCTCCTACAATGAGCAGTTCTTC
CDR3: CASSPLGGWSSYNEQFF

size: few
V: TRBV27
J: TRBJ1-5
D: TRBD1
DNA: TGTGCCGTCCGTACAGGGACAGGCCCCGATCAGCCCCAGCATTTT
CDR3: CAVRTGTGPDQPQHF

size: NA
V: TRBV6-1
J: TRBJ1-2
D: TRBD1
DNA: TGTGCCAGCAGTGAAGCGGGGACAGGGGGCGTTTGGCAAGATGGCTACACCTTC
CDR3: CASSEAGTGGVWQDGYTF

size: NA
V: TRBV7-2
J: TRBJ1-1
D: NA
DNA: TGTGCCAGCAGCTTAACAATGACAGGGAACACTGAAGCTTTCTTT
CDR3: CASSLTMTGNTEAFF

size: NA
V: TRBV18
J: TRBJ2-3
D: NA
DNA: TGTGCCAGCTCACCACCCGGGGGTCTTAGCACAGATACGCAGTATTTT
CDR3: CASSPPGGLSTDTQYF

size: NA
V: TRBV4-3
J: TRBJ2-1
D: NA
DNA: TGCGCCAGCAGCCAAGAGCCCCCTCTTGTAGTTAGCTCCTACAATGAGCAGTTCTTC
CDR3: CASSQEPPLVVSSYNEQFF

size: NA
V: TRBV5-4
J: TRBJ2-5
D: NA
DNA: TGTGCCAGCAGCCTGGGAGGATACCAAGAGACCCAGTACTTC
CDR3: CASSLGGYQETQYF

size: NA
V: TRBV6-5
J: TRBJ1-5
D: NA
DNA: TGTGCCAGCAGTTACTCGGGGCAATATCAGCCCCAGCATTTT
CDR3: CASSYSGQYQPQHF

size: NA
V: TRBV3-1/TRBV3-2
J: TRBJ2-7
D: NA
DNA: TGTGCCAGCAGCCAGGGGGCAGGAGAGCAGTACTTC
CDR3: CASSQGAGEQYF

size: NA
V: TRBV10-3
J: TRBJ2-7
D: TRBD2
DNA: TGTGCCATCAGTGACCCTCCGGGGGGGGGCTCCTACGAGCAGTACTTC
CDR3: CAISDPPGGGSYEQYF

size: NA
V: TRBV27
J: TRBJ1-6
D: NA
DNA: TGTGCCAGCGGGAAAGGGGGTTATAATTCACCCCTCCACTTT
CDR3: CASGKGGYNSPLHF